This TCR beta chain emerged from a study of blood T cell repertoires in COVID-19 (dated by TCRdb to the early 2020s). Looking at the study overall: Samples from collaborators originated in the United States, Italy and Spain and spanned both the acute and convalescent phases of COVID-19. The prospective study material was composed of cDNA or gDNA derived from T cells, B-cell-depleted T cells, or PBMCs. Deeply sampled blood TCRbeta repertoires from subjects exposed to, actively infected with, or recovered from COVID-19 were included in the dataset. The repertoires were released in a freely available public database intended as a resource for research on the immune response to SARS-CoV-2. The samples were drawn from the first 160 participants of the ongoing ImmuneRACE study and from 1,254 subjects provided by 6 global collaborators. The sample metadata nearly always contained a de-identified subject ID, COVID-19 status, age in years and sex. Where available, HLA class I and class II types were obtained from metadata supplied by the sample provider rather than from assay-based typing. Findings and caveats that apply to the study as a whole: How much clinical and demographic metadata was included differed by source and by participant, and the metadata was provided uncurated.

Whole blood was collected in K2EDTA tubes by collaborating institutions according to the institutions' own protocols. For TCRbeta analysis, collaborators shipped samples as frozen whole blood, isolated PBMCs, or DNA extracted from either of those sample types. The germline V gene provides CDR1 SGHRS and CDR2 YFSETQ. The CDR3 holds 17 amino acids from the cysteine to the phenylalanine. The read is trimmed to its CDR3 DNA, 51 bases read in frame from base 1. Trimming takes 3 bases from V and 0 bases from J, and the germline ends sit 15 bases apart. As regards this clone: Its antigen specificity is not known. Per-nucleotide qualities are absent, and no much larger clonotype sits a single base away.

The immunoSEQ Assay, a bias-controlled multiplex PCR, was used to amplify TCRbeta CDR3 regions from genomic DNA. The paper's processing steps were these. The number of nucleated cells in each sample was estimated from the amplification of reference gene primers within the assay. To quantify the absolute abundance of each unique TCRbeta CDR3 rearrangement, sequence reads were collapsed and filtered. For each sample, productive Simpson clonality was calculated as the square root of Simpson's diversity index over productive rearrangements. TCRdb holds this immuneACCESS table with in-frame rearrangements only. Some clones are missing; in checked studies, unresolved V genes explain under half, and the rest has no known cause. V and J calls and clone size come straight from that table; D and trimming were deduced from the DNA. The sample table records more than 45,000 clones; approximately 89% of these occur just once. Approximately 15% of the sample lies in the top ten.

The chain was built from TRBV5-1 and TRBJ2-2; TRBD1 might be the D gene, on 5 matching bases. Sequenced sample: peripheral blood. The receptor's source is a human donor in a cohort sampled during active COVID-19. The DNA reads TGCGCCAGCAGCTCTACTGACGGCAGGGCGAACACCGGGGAGCTGTTTTTT. This encodes CASSSTDGRANTGELFF.